Presented here are 11 T cell receptor beta chains from one specimen sequenced in a study of vaccination and CD4 T cells after COVID-19. The treatment was: 10-day PBMC culture with coronavirus spike peptide pools or control peptides (ViraFEST assay). No antigen has been identified for these receptors. Sequenced with the Oncomine TCR Beta short-read assay was DNA taken from cultured CD4+ T cells. Using its own MiXCR run on the PCR reads, TCRdb lists one record per CDR3 protein. The data hold 15,000 to 20,000 distinct CDR3 sequences, with less than 45% observed a single time. The specimen was CD4+ T cells from blood, cultured in vitro, collected before SARS-CoV-2 vaccination. Receptors were obtained from a human donor who received a COVID-19 vaccine.

This clonotype turned up a few times. J is TRBJ2-1 and V is TRBV11-2; unclear D gene. Looked up from germline, CDR1 is SGHAT and CDR2 is FQNNGV. The V and J ends lost 0 bases and 1 base respectively, with 4 bases between them. This CDR3 region has 14 residues. In DNA form, the CDR3 reads TGTGCCAGCAGCTTAGACCCTTCCTACAATGAGCAGTTCTTC. Its protein product is CASSLDPSYNEQFF.

In its sample, this clonotype was seen a few times. The CDR3 DNA sequence: TGTGCCTGGAGTGTATACAGCACAGGGAATTCACCCCTCCACTTT. It is translated as CAWSVYSTGNSPLHF. The chain recombines TRBV30 with TRBJ1-6; D perhaps matches TRBD1 (6 bases). Trimming shortened V by 0 bases and J by 7 bases, and 13 bases separated the two germline ends. Germline CDR1 and CDR2: GTSNPN and SVGIG (reference sequence). This CDR3 is 15 amino acids long.

This clonotype was recorded a few times. The V call is TRBV20-1, the J call TRBJ1-2; D might be TRBD1 (6 bases). The CDR3 spans 18 residues. CDR1 DFQATT and CDR2 SNEGSKA come from the germline V gene (reference sequence). V lost 4 bases and J lost 1, with 25 bases in between. CDR3 sequence: CSAIRLNYRDTSNYGYTF. CDR3 bases: TGCAGTGCTATTCGTCTTAATTATCGGGACACAAGTAACTATGGCTACACCTTC.

This chain uses TRBV28 with TRBJ1-6; no clear D gene. The germline CDR1 and CDR2 sequences are MDHEN and SYDVKM. There are 14 residues in the CDR3. V was cut by 1 base and J by 5 bases, with 6 bases left in between. CDR3 nucleotide sequence: TGTGCCAGCAGTTTATCGAGTAATAATTCACCCCTCCACTTT. It translates to CASSLSSNNSPLHF.

DNA of the CDR3: TGTGCCAGCAGCTCAAGCCGGGACCCGAAACTGTTTTTT. Amino acid sequence: CASSSSRDPKLFF. V and J are TRBV5-4 and TRBJ1-4, with D tentatively TRBD1 (5 bases). The CDR3 loop spans 13 amino acids. Germline lookup yields CDR1 SGHNT and CDR2 YYREEE (reference sequence). V was trimmed by 3 bases and J by 11 bases, leaving 14 bases between them.

This clonotype was seen a few times. The chain recombines TRBV7-9 with TRBJ2-1; D gene unclear. The CDR3 has 16 residues. Germline V gives CDR1 SEHNR, CDR2 FQNEAQ (reference sequence). V was cut by 4 bases and J by 2 bases, with 15 bases left in between. The CDR3: CASSSSAKITYNEQFF. The CDR3 region has the DNA TGTGCCAGCAGCTCATCGGCGAAGATAACCTACAATGAGCAGTTCTTC.

There are a few counts of this clonotype. The chain joins TRBV30 to TRBJ2-3; TRBD1 aligns across 9 bases. There are 16 residues in the CDR3. V shed 0 bases and J 5 bases; nucleotides not matched to a gene: 9. CDR1 GTSNPN and CDR2 SVGIG come from the germline V gene (reference sequence). CDR3 sequence reads: CAWSVGRDRGKDTQYF. The CDR3 nucleotides read TGTGCCTGGAGTGTTGGCCGAGACAGGGGGAAAGATACGCAGTATTTT.

This chain links TRBV5-4 with TRBJ2-1; 7 bases line up with TRBD1. V trimming: 9 bases; J trimming: 6 bases; junction bases outside the gene matches: 6. Germline V gene sequence: CDR1 SGHNT, CDR2 YYREEE (reference sequence). The CDR3 is made up of 12 amino acids. CDR3 nucleotides: TGTGCCATCAGGGACAGTACCAATGAGCAGTTCTTC. This gives the protein CAIRDSTNEQFF.

This clonotype has only a few counts. The CDR3 coding sequence is TGTGCCAGCAGTGAAAGTCCCGGGACAGGGACGGTTCAGCCCCAGCATTTT. Protein sequence: CASSESPGTGTVQPQHF. The rearrangement uses TRBV2 and TRBJ1-5; TRBD1 matches 9 bases. J was trimmed by 6 bases and V by 2 bases; bases with no gene match: 11. The CDR3 totals 17 residues. Germline CDR1 and CDR2: SNHLY and FYNNEI.

V gene TRBV20-1 combines with J gene TRBJ1-4, with 10 bases that match TRBD1. The V gene end was trimmed by 5 bases and the J gene end by 8 bases; junction bases not matched to a gene: 5. Per the germline V gene, CDR1 is DFQATT and CDR2 is SNEGSKA (reference sequence). This CDR3 is 13 amino acids long. Here the CDR3 reads CSAPGTGDEKLFF. CDR3 bases: TGCAGTGCTCCCGGGACAGGGGACGAAAAACTGTTTTTT.

This clonotype has only a few counts. The chain carries TRBV21-1 and TRBJ1-6; TRBD1, the table's D call, was not compared with the DNA. TRBV21-1 is a pseudogene locus. This CDR3 is built from 14 residues. CDR3 region: CATLDRGRNSPLHF. The CDR3 bases are TGTGCCACCTTGGACAGGGGGCGGAATTCACCCCTCCACTTT.